Below are 5 T cell receptor beta chains sequenced from a single sample in a study of T cell responses to AZD1222 COVID-19 vaccine. The repertoire was sequenced with immunoSEQ multiplex PCR; TCRdb's copy has only in-frame clones and lacks some. This sample has roughly 13,000 clones; under 85% occur once, and the top ten carry approximately 40%. Specimen: peripheral blood, collected 28 days after the second AZD1222 dose. The receptors derive from an adult who received the AZD1222 COVID-19 vaccine.

V gene TRBV19 combines with J gene TRBJ1-1; D perhaps matches TRBD1 (6 bases). The ends were cut back, 5 bases at V and 4 bases at J, with 20 bases in the middle. The germline CDR1 and CDR2 sequences are LNHDA and SQIVND (reference sequence). This CDR3 is built from 16 residues. The CDR3 DNA is TGTGCCAGTAGTGGTTTGCCCGGGGGCCTCGGCACTGAAGCTTTCTTT. Encoded protein: CASSGLPGGLGTEAFF.

The chain has TRBV30 and TRBJ1-2; no firm D call. With 2 bases removed from V and 7 bases from J, the gap between germline ends came to 11 bases. The length of the CDR3 is 12 residues. Germline lookup yields CDR1 GTSNPN and CDR2 SVGIG (reference sequence). The CDR3 DNA reads as TGTGCCTGGAGTCGTTCGCCGGTTGGCTACACCTTC. It yields the protein CAWSRSPVGYTF.

The CDR3 protein is CASSLVVQRGPYNEQFF. The CDR3 DNA reads as TGTGCCAGCAGCTTAGTTGTCCAGCGGGGGCCATACAATGAGCAGTTCTTC. The rearrangement links TRBV7-6 to TRBJ2-1; the match to TRBD2 covers 8 bases. Germline assignment: CDR1 SGHVS and CDR2 FNYEAQ. The CDR3 is 17 amino acids. V gave up 1 base and J gave up 4 bases; unmatched junction bases: 9.

J is TRBJ1-4 and V is TRBV5-1; possible D gene TRBD1, 6 bases. Germline V gene lookup returns CDR1 SGHRS and CDR2 YFSETQ. Trimming stripped 4 bases from V and 4 bases from J, with 11 bases between. The CDR3 covers 14 residues. The CDR3 DNA follows: TGCGCCAGCAGCCCAGGACAGTATAATGAAAAACTGTTTTTT. This codes for CASSPGQYNEKLFF.

The V call is TRBV4-2, the J call TRBJ2-7; 9 nucleotides match TRBD2. Germline assignment: CDR1 LGHNA and CDR2 YNFKEQ. The CDR3 is 14 residues long. V lost 0 bases to trimming and J lost 11 bases; unmatched junction nucleotides: 8. The chain's CDR3 is CASSQDLAGRPEYF. As DNA, the CDR3 is TGTGCCAGCAGCCAAGACCTAGCGGGAAGGCCCGAGTACTTC.